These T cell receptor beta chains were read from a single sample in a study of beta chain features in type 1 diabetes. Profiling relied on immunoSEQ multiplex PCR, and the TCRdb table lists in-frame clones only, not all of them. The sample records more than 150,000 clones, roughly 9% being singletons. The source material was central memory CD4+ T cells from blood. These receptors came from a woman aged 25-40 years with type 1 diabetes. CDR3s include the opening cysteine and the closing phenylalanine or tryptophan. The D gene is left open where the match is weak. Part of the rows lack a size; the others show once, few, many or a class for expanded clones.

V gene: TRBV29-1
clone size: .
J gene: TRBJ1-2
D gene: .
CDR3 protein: CSSRGADYGYTF
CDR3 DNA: TGCAGCTCTCGGGGGGCTGACTATGGCTACACCTTC

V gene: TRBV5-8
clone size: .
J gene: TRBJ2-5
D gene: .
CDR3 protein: CASSSPETQYF
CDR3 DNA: TGTGCCAGCAGCTCCCCGGAGACCCAGTACTTC

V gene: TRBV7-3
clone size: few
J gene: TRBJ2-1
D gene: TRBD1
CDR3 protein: CASSRGTGGNEQFF
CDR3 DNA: TGTGCCAGCAGCCGTGGGACAGGGGGAAATGAGCAGTTCTTC

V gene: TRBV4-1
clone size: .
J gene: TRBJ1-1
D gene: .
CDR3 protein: CASSQERGVSAFF
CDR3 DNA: TGCGCCAGCAGCCAAGAACGGGGGGTTTCAGCTTTCTTT

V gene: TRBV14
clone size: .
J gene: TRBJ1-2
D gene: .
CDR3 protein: CASSQDYYGYTF
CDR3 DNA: TGTGCCAGCAGCCAAGACTACTATGGCTACACCTTC

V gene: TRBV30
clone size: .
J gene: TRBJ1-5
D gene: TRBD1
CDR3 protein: CAWNHHLQGSQPQHF
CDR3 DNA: TGTGCCTGGAACCATCATCTACAGGGGTCTCAGCCCCAGCATTTT

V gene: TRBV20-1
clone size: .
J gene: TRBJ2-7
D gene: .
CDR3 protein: CSAREQYEQYF
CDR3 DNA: TGCAGTGCTAGAGAACAGTACGAGCAGTACTTC

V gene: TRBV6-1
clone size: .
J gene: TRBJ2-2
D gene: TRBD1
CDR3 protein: CATSGGRGDTGELFF
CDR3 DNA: TGTGCCACCTCAGGGGGCAGGGGCGACACCGGGGAGCTGTTTTTT

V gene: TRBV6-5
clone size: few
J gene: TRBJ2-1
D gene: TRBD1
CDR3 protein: CASRSTGAGNEQFF
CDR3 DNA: TGTGCCAGCAGATCGACAGGGGCTGGGAATGAGCAGTTCTTC

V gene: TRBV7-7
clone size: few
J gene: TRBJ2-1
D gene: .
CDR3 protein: CASSAVGHNEQFF
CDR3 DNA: TGTGCTAGCAGCGCGGTAGGCCACAATGAGCAGTTCTTC

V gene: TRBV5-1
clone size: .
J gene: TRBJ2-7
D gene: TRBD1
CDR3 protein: CASSLGTGSDEQYF
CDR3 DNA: TGCGCCAGCAGCTTGGGGACAGGGAGCGACGAGCAGTACTTC

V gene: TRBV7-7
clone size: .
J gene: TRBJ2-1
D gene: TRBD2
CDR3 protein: CASSLAGTSGSYDEQFF
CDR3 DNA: TGTGCTAGCAGCTTAGCCGGGACTAGCGGGAGTTACGATGAGCAGTTCTTC

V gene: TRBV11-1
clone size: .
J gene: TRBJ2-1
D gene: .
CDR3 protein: CASRLRANSYNEQFF
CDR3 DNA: TGTGCCAGCAGGCTCAGGGCTAACTCCTACAATGAGCAGTTCTTC

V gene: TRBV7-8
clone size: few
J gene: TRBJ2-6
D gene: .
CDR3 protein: CASSLEPSSGANVLTF
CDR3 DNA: TGTGCCAGCAGCTTAGAACCTAGCTCTGGGGCCAACGTCCTGACTTTC

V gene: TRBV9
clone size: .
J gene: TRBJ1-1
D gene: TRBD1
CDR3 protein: CASSLTGDTEAFF
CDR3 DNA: TGTGCCAGCAGCCTAACAGGGGACACTGAAGCTTTCTTT

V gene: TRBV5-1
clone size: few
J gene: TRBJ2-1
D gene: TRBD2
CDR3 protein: CASSLAAGSSSYNEQFF
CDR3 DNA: TGCGCCAGCAGCTTGGCAGCGGGATCGAGCTCCTACAATGAGCAGTTCTTC

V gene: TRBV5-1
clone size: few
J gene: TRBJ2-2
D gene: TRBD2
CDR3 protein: CASSRTSGIANTGELFF
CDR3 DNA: TGCGCCAGCAGCAGGACTAGCGGGATCGCGAACACCGGGGAGCTGTTTTTT

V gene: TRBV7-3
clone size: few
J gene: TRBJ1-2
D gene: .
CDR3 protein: CASSLNAGPGGYTF
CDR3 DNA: TGTGCCAGCAGCTTAAATGCGGGACCCGGGGGCTACACCTTC

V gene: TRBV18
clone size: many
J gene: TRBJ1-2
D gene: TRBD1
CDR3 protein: CASSSSSRDRDGYTF
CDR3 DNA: TGTGCCAGCTCATCCTCGTCCCGGGACAGGGATGGCTACACCTTC

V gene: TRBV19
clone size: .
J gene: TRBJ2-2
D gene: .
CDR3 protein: CASSTQGMRDTGELFF
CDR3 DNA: TGTGCCAGTAGTACTCAGGGGATGCGAGACACCGGGGAGCTGTTTTTT

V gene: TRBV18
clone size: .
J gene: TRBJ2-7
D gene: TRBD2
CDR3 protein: CASSPRTSGSVSIYF
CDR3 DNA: TGTGCCAGCTCCCCAAGGACTAGCGGGAGCGTCTCCATATACTTC

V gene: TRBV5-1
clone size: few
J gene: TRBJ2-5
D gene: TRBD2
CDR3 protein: CASSAGLAGAPGVYF
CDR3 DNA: TGCGCCAGCAGCGCGGGACTAGCGGGAGCCCCGGGTGTGTACTTC

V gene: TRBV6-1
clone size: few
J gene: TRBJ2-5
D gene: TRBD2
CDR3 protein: CASSMGLAYETQYF
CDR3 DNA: TGTGCCAGCAGCATGGGACTAGCGTACGAGACCCAGTACTTC

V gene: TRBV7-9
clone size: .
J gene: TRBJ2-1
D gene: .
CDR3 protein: CASSLVGDADNEQFF
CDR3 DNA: TGTGCCAGCAGCTTAGTGGGAGACGCGGACAATGAGCAGTTCTTC

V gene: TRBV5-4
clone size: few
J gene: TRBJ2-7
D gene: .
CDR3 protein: CASSLEEGGSYEQYF
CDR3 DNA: TGTGCCAGCAGCTTGGAAGAAGGAGGGTCCTACGAGCAGTACTTC

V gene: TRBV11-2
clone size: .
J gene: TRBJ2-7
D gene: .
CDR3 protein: CASSLDSLVEQYF
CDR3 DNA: TGTGCCAGCAGCTTAGATTCTCTAGTGGAGCAGTACTTC

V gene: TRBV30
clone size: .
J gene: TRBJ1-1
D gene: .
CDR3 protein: CAQDSGTEAFF
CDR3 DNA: TGTGCCCAGGACTCCGGGACTGAAGCTTTCTTT

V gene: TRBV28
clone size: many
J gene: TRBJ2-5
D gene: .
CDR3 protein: CASSLSDSGTQYF
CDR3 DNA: TGTGCCAGCAGTTTATCAGACTCGGGGACCCAGTACTTC

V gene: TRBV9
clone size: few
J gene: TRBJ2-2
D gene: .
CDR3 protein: CASSVGGGYTGELFF
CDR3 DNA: TGTGCCAGCAGCGTAGGTGGGGGCTACACCGGGGAGCTGTTTTTT

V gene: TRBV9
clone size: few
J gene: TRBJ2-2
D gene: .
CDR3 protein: CASSLIPVGAGDNTGELFF
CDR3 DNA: TGTGCCAGCAGCCTAATCCCCGTGGGGGCGGGAGACAACACCGGGGAGCTGTTTTTT

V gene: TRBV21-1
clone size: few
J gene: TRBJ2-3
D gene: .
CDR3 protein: CASSKDRQGGTDTQYF
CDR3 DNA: TGTGCCAGCAGCAAAGACCGACAGGGTGGCACAGATACGCAGTATTTT

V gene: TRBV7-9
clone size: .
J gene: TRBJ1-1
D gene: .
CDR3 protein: CASSLGQVNTEAFF
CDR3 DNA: TGTGCCAGCAGCTTGGGGCAGGTGAACACTGAAGCTTTCTTT

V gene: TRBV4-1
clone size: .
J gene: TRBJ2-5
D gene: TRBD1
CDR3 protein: CASQRGFRGPGTQYF
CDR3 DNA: TGCGCCAGCCAAAGAGGTTTCAGGGGGCCCGGGACCCAGTACTTC

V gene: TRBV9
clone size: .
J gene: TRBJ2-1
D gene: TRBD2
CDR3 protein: CASSSPGGPAGGQFF
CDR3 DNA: TGTGCCAGCAGCTCCCCGGGAGGGCCGGCCGGCGGGCAGTTCTTC

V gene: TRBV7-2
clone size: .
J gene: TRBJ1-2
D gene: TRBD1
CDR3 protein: CASSLTGVDYGYTF
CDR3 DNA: TGTGCCAGCAGTTTGACAGGGGTGGACTATGGCTACACCTTC

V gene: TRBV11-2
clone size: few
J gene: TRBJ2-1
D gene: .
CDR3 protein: CASSLFRGNEQFF
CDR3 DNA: TGTGCCAGCAGCTTATTCCGGGGCAATGAGCAGTTCTTC

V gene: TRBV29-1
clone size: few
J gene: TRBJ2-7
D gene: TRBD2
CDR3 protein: CSVPKTSGTSGEQYF
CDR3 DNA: TGCAGCGTCCCTAAGACTAGCGGGACTTCGGGGGAGCAGTACTTC

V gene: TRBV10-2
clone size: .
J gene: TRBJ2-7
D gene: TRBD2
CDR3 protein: CASRVTSGSDYEQYF
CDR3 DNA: TGCGCCAGCAGGGTGACTAGCGGGAGTGATTACGAGCAGTACTTC

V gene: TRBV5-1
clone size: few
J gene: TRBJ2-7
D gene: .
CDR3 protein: CASSSARDTSGGEQYF
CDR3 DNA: TGCGCCAGCAGCTCCGCAAGGGACACCTCGGGAGGCGAGCAGTACTTC

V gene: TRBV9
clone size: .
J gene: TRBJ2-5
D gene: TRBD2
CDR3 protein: CASSVLAGEGTQYF
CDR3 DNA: TGTGCCAGCAGCGTACTGGCGGGAGAGGGGACCCAGTACTTC

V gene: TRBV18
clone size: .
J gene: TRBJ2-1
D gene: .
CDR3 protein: CASSPLLFGGSSNEQFF
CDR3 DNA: TGTGCCAGCTCACCACTTTTATTTGGAGGGAGTAGTAATGAGCAGTTCTTC

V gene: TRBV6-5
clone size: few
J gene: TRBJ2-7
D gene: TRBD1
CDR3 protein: CASRDGTGDEQYF
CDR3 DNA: TGTGCCAGCAGGGACGGGACAGGGGATGAGCAGTACTTC

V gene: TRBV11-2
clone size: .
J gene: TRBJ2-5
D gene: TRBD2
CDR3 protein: CASSSRLAQYQETQYF
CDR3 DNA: TGTGCCAGCAGCTCCCGACTAGCGCAGTACCAAGAGACCCAGTACTTC

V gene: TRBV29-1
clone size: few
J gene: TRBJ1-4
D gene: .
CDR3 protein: CSVPDRATNEKLFF
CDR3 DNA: TGCAGCGTTCCTGACAGAGCAACTAATGAAAAACTGTTTTTT

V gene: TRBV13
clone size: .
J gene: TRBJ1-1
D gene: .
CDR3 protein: CASSSPTHRGVNTEAFF
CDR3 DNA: TGTGCCAGCAGCTCCCCCACGCATCGGGGGGTAAACACTGAAGCTTTCTTT

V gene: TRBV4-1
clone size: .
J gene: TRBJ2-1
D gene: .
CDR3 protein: CASSQASQSSYNEQFF
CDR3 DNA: TGCGCCAGCAGCCAAGCTAGCCAGAGCTCCTACAATGAGCAGTTCTTC

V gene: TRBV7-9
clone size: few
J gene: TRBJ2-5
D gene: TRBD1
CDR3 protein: CASSFRTGTGGETQYF
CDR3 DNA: TGTGCCAGCAGCTTTAGGACCGGTACAGGGGGCGAGACCCAGTACTTC

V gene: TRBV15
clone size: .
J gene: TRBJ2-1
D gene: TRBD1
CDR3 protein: CATSRDRTGRLF
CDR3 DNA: TGTGCCACCAGCAGGGACCGGACAGGGAGGCTCTTC

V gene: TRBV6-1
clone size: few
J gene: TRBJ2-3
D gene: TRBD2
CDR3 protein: CASSEQLAGGMIYPDTQYF
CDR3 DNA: TGTGCCAGCAGTGAACAACTAGCGGGAGGGATGATATACCCAGATACGCAGTATTTT

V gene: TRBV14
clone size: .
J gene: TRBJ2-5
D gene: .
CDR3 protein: CASSQEARETETQYF
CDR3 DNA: TGTGCCAGCAGCCAAGAAGCGCGAGAGACGGAGACCCAGTACTTC

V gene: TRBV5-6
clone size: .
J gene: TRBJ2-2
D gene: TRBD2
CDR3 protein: CASSHVTSGTLNTGELFF
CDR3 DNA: TGTGCCAGCAGCCATGTAACTAGCGGTACCCTGAACACCGGGGAGCTGTTTTTT

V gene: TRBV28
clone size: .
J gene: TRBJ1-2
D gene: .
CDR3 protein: CASSLRGNYGYTF
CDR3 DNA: TGTGCCAGCAGCCTCCGAGGGAACTATGGCTACACCTTC

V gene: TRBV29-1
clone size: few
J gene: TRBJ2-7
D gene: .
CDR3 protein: CSVIGDDKKYEQYF
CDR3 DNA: TGCAGCGTCATAGGGGATGATAAAAAATACGAGCAGTACTTC

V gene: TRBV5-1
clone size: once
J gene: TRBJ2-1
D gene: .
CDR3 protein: CASSFSGASGNEQFF
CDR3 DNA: TGCGCCAGCAGCTTCTCTGGTGCTTCGGGGAATGAGCAGTTCTTC

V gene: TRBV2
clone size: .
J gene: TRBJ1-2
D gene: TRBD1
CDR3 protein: CASTLDRVDYGYTF
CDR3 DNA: TGTGCCAGCACCCTGGACAGGGTTGACTATGGCTACACCTTC

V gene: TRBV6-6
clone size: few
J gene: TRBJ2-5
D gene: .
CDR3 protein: CASSGHTQETQYF
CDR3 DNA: TGTGCCAGCAGTGGACACACGCAAGAGACCCAGTACTTC

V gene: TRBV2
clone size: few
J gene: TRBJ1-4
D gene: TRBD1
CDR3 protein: CASNRQGREKLFF
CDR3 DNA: TGTGCCAGCAACAGACAGGGAAGAGAAAAACTGTTTTTT